This TCR beta chain is drawn from a study of cytomegalovirus exposure and HLA in healthy donors listed by TCRdb under 2017. A note on the overall study: In an earlier analysis of 587 of the donors, 276 Gb of sequence data and 95 million to 130 million unique TCR beta sequences from about 179 million T cells were reported. Among roughly 400 genotyped donors of the cohort, an average of approximately 240,000 unique TCR beta nucleotide sequences was sequenced per donor, of which roughly 17% were non-productive. Rather than drawing on any new phenotypic data, the later analysis identified candidate immune exposures from TCR beta sequences and the way those sequences occurred across donors. The study combined high-throughput TCR immunosequencing, statistical association of individual TCRs with disease status, and machine learning to predict cytomegalovirus infection status. Typing coverage differed by locus: A, B, C, DRB1 and DQB1 were typed in roughly 620-630 donors, DQA1 in 500 to 550, DPA1 in 600 to 610, and DPB1 in just under 490. A later analysis re-analyzed previously published TCR beta repertoires from about 730 donors and added high-resolution HLA genotyping to study TCR occurrence patterns. Using immunosequencing, the study profiled T cell repertoires from 500 to 800 subjects and related those repertoires to cytomegalovirus serostatus. Among the roughly 400 genotyped donors, approximately 82% belonged to the genetic ancestry cluster associated with self-reported Caucasian donors. A later genetic analysis used genome-wide SNP genotypes for about 65% of the roughly 670 donors, treating that subset as a discovery cohort. All discovery cohort repertoires had been generated on a single sequencing platform. Donor age, sex, ethnicity and CMV serostatus were compiled together with the repertoire data. HLA typing included class I and class II loci at four-digit resolution. Roughly 320 gigabases of sequencing data and approximately 92 million unique TCR sequences made up an early release that covered roughly 670 HLA-typed donors. The study was designed to test whether signatures of past pathogen exposure could be identified by cataloging public T cell receptors. Along with the 666-subject first cohort, a separate validation cohort of approximately 110 different subjects was used. An earlier analysis of 587 of the donors used high-throughput TCR beta sequencing to judge whether each TCR beta V gene segment behaved as functional or pseudogenic. A handful of DR-DQ haplotypes were handled as single units for association and clustering because linkage in the cohort was strong. Points the paper makes about the study in general: A further reported finding was that TCR beta sequences accurately predicted the HLA-A and HLA-B alleles for most subjects in the first cohort. The only immune exposure information available for the cohort was CMV serostatus. In a later analysis, HLA-associated TCR beta chains were found to be more clonally expanded and to have lower generation probabilities than equally common non-associated chains. The presence/absence analyses assumed that sequencing depth was roughly uniform across donors, and that assumption may not be true. In a later analysis, 15,000 to 20,000 TCR beta sequences were associated with specific HLA alleles at a false discovery rate of 0.05. The sequencing pipeline was judged likely to have produced a cluster of highly shared sequence variants as a technical artifact. Because counts were too low, roughly 18 rarely observed V segments, including chromosome 9 orphons, were left out of the earlier analysis of some 600 of the donors. In an earlier analysis of more than 450 of the donors, most TCR beta V segments were observed in productive rearrangements about 90% or about 30% of the time, broadly matching IMGT annotations. It was suggested by the authors that the approach could potentially be generalized to other disease states and immunological phenotypes. Some IMGT-functional V segments, including TRBV6-2 and TRBV6-3, could not be distinguished by the 87-base-pair reads and were therefore excluded. In vitro tests confirmed that a few of the cytomegalovirus-associated TCR beta chains recognize cytomegalovirus antigens. The study listed around 160 TCR beta chains as associated with cytomegalovirus. Linkage disequilibrium might explain the correlated functional status among segregating V segments, but an unknown experimental factor could not be excluded. According to a later genetic analysis, donors in an Asian-associated ancestry cluster had fewer N-insertions in productive TCRs than the roughly 670-donor mean. The classifier was reported to diagnose cytomegalovirus status with high specificity and sensitivity in both the original cohort and the validation cohort. In this cohort, only TCR beta chains were sequenced, and detectable features were limited by the absence of alpha or paired-chain data. Several of the top co-occurrence clusters appeared to be linked to parvovirus B19, influenza, CMV and Epstein-Barr virus, according to a later analysis. When HLA alleles, especially DR and DQ, strongly co-occurred, attributing TCR associations to individual alleles was difficult. Most CMV-associated TCR beta chains appeared to be HLA-restricted in a later analysis, and the HLA associations seemed to be driven largely by CMV exposure. A later genetic analysis associated a missense DCLRE1C variant with V-gene and J-gene trimming of TCR beta chains, and an independent cohort replicated the association. In a later analysis, TCR association rates were found to vary across HLA loci, with the most associated TCRs seen for DRB1 alleles and the fewest for HLA-C alleles. HLA typing was unavailable for some donors at each locus, so association tests used only the typed subset. Most TCR sequences were observed very rarely across donors, whereas some public TCRs were present in many individuals.

The library relied on the immunoSEQ multiplex PCR assay. For the multiplex PCR, a mixture combining 60 forward primers for TCR Vbeta segments and 13 reverse primers for TCR Jbeta segments was used. A multiplex PCR assay on genomic DNA amplified the CDR3 region of rearranged TCR beta genes. The Illumina HiSeq System was used to sequence the amplified TCR beta libraries as 87-base-pair reads. Concerning the study's data processing: In a later analysis, some 80 million unique TCR beta chains were counted across the 500 to 700 repertoires, and roughly 11 million of these chains were shared by at least two donors. A nearest-neighbor algorithm error-corrected the raw reads and collapsed the reads into unique sequences, merging closely related sequences to remove PCR and sequencing errors. V, D and J gene segments were assigned by aligning CDR3 sequences to IMGT reference sequences. Each retained sequence needed at least a six-nucleotide match to both a V gene segment and a J gene segment. Rearrangements were called productive when the CDR3 lacked stop codons and stayed in frame with V and J; all others were non-productive. CDR3 was defined by IMGT convention, running from the second conserved V-encoded cysteine to the conserved J-encoded phenylalanine. The earlier analysis of approximately 590 of the donors excluded any sequence lacking an unambiguous match to a single V gene segment. An earlier analysis of about 600 of the donors called V segments functional above 56.7% productive rearrangements and segregating when the between-donor standard deviation exceeded 5%. To diagnose cytomegalovirus status from the catalog of TCR beta chain sequences, a statistical classification framework was built. A later analysis assigned V and J genes by comparing TCR nucleotide sequences with IMGT/GENE-DB human TR gene sequences. In a later analysis, CDR3 sequences and most-parsimonious VDJ recombination scenarios were assigned using the TCRdist pipeline. In a later analysis, every TCR beta chain was defined by the combination of its CDR3 amino acid sequence and its V-gene family, and reads without a unique V-gene family were dropped. In a later analysis, 500 to 700 highly shared, low-generation-probability nucleotide sequences were removed to address suspected cross-contamination and a sequencing artifact. In a later analysis, a clonal expansion index for each public chain was calculated from normalized within-repertoire ranks of inferred template counts. In a later analysis, generation probabilities were computed with a VDJ recombination model fitted to out-of-frame rearrangements, and the resulting probabilities were checked against IGoR. Hypergeometric tests were used in a later analysis to score TCR-TCR, TCR-HLA and TCR-CMV co-occurrence, with a repertoire-size bias correction applied to the TCR pairs. To estimate false discovery rates, a later analysis permuted the HLA or CMV assignments 20 times. In a later analysis, co-occurring TCRs were grouped with DBSCAN, and TCRdist sequence similarity was added when clustering was performed within HLA-allele-positive subsets. For co-occurrence clustering, repertoires with fewer than 30,000 or more than 120,000 public chains were excluded, along with five repertoires with anomalous nucleotide sharing. TCRdb mirrors the immuneACCESS table, restricted to in-frame sequences. Some clones are absent from its copies; in checked studies, under half trace to an unresolved V gene, and the reason for the others is unknown. V and J calls and clone size are given by that table; D and trimming were obtained from the DNA. Present in this sample are about 190,000 clones, over 70% of which were seen just once. About 2% of the sample belongs to the ten largest clones.

The cohort comprised some 680 healthy bone marrow donors. At the time of sampling, all cohort members were nominally healthy, though unrecorded immune exposures were likely present. The donor was CMV seronegative and was included in the group of a few hundred seronegative cohort members. A peripheral blood sample was provided by each donor, and peripheral blood mononuclear cells were used for TCR beta sequencing. The Qiagen DNeasy Blood Extraction Kit was used to extract genomic DNA from the blood cell samples. Notes on this clone: What antigen it recognizes has not been identified. No base-level quality is on record; no much larger clone is a single base apart.

Trimming leaves V shorter by 2 bases and J shorter by 2 bases, with the junction holding 4 bases beyond the gene matches. Inclusive of the bounding cysteine and phenylalanine, the CDR3 is 15 residues long. Here the CDR3 DNA is all that survives: 45 bases in frame from base 1. CDR1 and CDR2 (MNHNS, SASEGT) derive from the germline V gene. The sequence was obtained from a woman between 25 and 40 years old in good health and CMV-seronegative. The chain was built from TRBV6-1 and TRBJ2-3; 7 junctional bases match TRBD1. The specimen sequenced was PBMCs. In nucleotides, the sequence is TGTGCCAGCAGTGAACGGGACAGCTACACAGATACGCAGTATTTT. Its protein product is CASSERDSYTDTQYF.